Included here is one TCR beta chain sequence, with context. The data are from a study of T cell responses to AZD1222 COVID-19 vaccine. Turning to the study itself: The analysis combined second doses at about 4 or about 12 weeks.

There are 18 residues in the CDR3. V was pared by 1 base and J by 5 bases, with 10 bases of the junction left unmatched. CDR1 is SGHAT, CDR2 FQNNGV, per germline. TCRdb's copy holds only in-frame clones and misses some; the assay was immunoSEQ multiplex PCR. The sample has approximately 170,000 clones; about 91% are singletons. The TCR comes from an adult in good health. The sequenced sample was peripheral blood, obtained on day 0 of AZD1222 vaccination. The chain uses TRBV11-2 and TRBJ2-2; 10 bases map to TRBD1. The CDR3 sequence: CASSLVPPGQGRTGELFF. CDR3 bases: TGTGCCAGCAGCTTAGTGCCACCGGGACAGGGGAGAACCGGGGAGCTGTTTTTT.